Included here is one TCR beta chain sequence, with context. Its antigen is not identified. This entry belongs to a study of immune evolution from preneoplasia to lung adenocarcinoma. Study-wide results and limits: T cell clonality was higher in KRAS-mutant than EGFR-mutant or wild-type nodules.

The table came from immunoSEQ multiplex PCR; TCRdb's copy has only in-frame clones and leaves some out. Of approximately 11,000 clones in the sample, 60% to 85% were seen once. The CDR3 consists of 19 residues. Trimming removed 0 bases from V and 0 bases from J, with 17 bases in between. Germline CDR1 and CDR2: LGHNA and YSLEER. The sample comprised FFPE minimally invasive lung adenocarcinoma tissue. The chain has TRBV4-3 and TRBJ2-2; D ambiguous. This TCR was recovered from a person aged 60-80 years with lung adenocarcinoma. The CDR3 is CASSQDRVGRRANTGELFF. CDR3 nucleotides: TGCGCCAGCAGCCAAGACCGCGTGGGCAGAAGAGCGAACACCGGGGAGCTGTTTTTT.